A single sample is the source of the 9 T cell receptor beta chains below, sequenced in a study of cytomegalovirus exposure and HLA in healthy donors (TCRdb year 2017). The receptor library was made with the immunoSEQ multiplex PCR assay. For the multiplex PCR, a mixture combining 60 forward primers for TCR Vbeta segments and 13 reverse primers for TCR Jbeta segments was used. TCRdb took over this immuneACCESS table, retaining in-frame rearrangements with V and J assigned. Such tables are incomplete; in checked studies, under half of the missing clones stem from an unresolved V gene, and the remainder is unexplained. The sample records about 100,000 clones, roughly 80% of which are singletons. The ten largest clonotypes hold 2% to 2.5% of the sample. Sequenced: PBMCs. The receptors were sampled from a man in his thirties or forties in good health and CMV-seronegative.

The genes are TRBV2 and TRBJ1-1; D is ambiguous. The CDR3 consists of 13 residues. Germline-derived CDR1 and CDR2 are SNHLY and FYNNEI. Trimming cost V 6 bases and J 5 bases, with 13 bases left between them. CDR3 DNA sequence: TGTGCCAGCAGCCCCCCGGCGGGAACTGAAGCTTTCTTT. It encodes CASSPPAGTEAFF.

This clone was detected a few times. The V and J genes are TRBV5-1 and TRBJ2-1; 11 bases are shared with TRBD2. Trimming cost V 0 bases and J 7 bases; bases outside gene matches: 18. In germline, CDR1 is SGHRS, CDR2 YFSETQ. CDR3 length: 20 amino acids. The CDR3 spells CASSLVSDRGTSGRGNEQFF. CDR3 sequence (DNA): TGCGCCAGCAGCTTGGTTTCCGACAGGGGCACTAGCGGGAGAGGAAATGAGCAGTTCTTC.

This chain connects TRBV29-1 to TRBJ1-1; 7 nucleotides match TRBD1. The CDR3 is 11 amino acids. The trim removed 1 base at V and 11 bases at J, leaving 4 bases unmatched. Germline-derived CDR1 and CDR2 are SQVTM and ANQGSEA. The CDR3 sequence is CSVEGGQWAFF. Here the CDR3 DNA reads TGCAGCGTTGAAGGGGGACAGTGGGCTTTCTTT.

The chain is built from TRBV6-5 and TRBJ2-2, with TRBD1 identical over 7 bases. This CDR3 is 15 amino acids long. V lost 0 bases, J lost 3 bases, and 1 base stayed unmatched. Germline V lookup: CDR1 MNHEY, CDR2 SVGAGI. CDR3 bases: TGTGCCAGCAGTTACTCGAGGGGGCACACCGGGGAGCTGTTTTTT. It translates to CASSYSRGHTGELFF.

The CDR3 DNA reads as TGTGCCAGCAGCTTTAACCAGGGTCAACAGACCCAGTACTTC. Amino acid sequence: CASSFNQGQQTQYF. This rearrangement joins TRBV5-8 to TRBJ2-5; tentatively, D is TRBD1 (5 bases). Deletions cut 2 bases from V and 6 bases from J, with 14 bases between. Germline V lookup: CDR1 SGHTS, CDR2 YDEGEE. The CDR3 runs 14 residues.

The CDR3 here is CASSPRGNYGYTF. The DNA of the CDR3 is TGTGCCAGCAGCCCGCGGGGGAACTATGGCTACACCTTC. The rearrangement joins TRBV27 to TRBJ1-2, with D possibly TRBD1 on 5 matching bases. The CDR3 has 13 residues. CDR1 and CDR2 from the germline V gene are MNHEY and SMNVEV (reference sequence). V dropped 6 bases and J dropped 2 bases, with 10 bases sitting between them.

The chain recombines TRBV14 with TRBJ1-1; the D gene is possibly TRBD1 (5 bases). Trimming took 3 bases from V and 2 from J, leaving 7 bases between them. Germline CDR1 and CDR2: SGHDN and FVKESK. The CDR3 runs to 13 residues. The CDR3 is CASSQTANTEAFF. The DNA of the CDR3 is TGTGCCAGCAGCCAGACAGCAAACACTGAAGCTTTCTTT.

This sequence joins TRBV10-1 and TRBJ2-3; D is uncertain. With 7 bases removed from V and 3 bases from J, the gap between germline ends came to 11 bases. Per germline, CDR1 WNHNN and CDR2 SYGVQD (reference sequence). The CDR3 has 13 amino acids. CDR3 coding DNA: TGCGCCAGCACCGGTCCTAGGACAGATACGCAGTATTTT. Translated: CASTGPRTDTQYF.

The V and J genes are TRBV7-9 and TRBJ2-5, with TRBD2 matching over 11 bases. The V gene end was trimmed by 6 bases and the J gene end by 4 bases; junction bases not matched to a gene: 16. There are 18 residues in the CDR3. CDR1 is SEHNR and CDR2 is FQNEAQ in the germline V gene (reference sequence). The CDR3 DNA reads TGTGCCAGCAGGCTGGGACTAGCGGCCCCAGATCGGGTAGAGACCCAGTACTTC. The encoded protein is CASRLGLAAPDRVETQYF.